Following are 2 T cell receptor beta chains from one sample sequenced in a study of cytomegalovirus exposure and HLA in healthy donors. In the PCR, 60 Vbeta and 13 Jbeta primers were used. Sequenced by immunoSEQ multiplex PCR; TCRdb stores in-frame clones only, minus some. The data hold over 110,000 clones, with around 82% observed a single time. Source material: PBMCs. Receptor source: a woman aged 40 to 50 in good health and CMV-seropositive.

The V gene is TRBV30, the J gene TRBJ2-3; 7 positions agree with TRBD2. Germline values: CDR1 GTSNPN, CDR2 SVGIG (reference sequence). The CDR3 consists of 13 residues. V was pared by 4 bases and J by 2 bases, with 3 bases of the junction left unmatched. CDR3: CAWKRGPTDTQYF. CDR3 DNA sequence: TGTGCCTGGAAGCGGGGACCCACAGATACGCAGTATTTT.

As DNA, the CDR3 is TGTGCCAGCTCAATCACAGGGGGAGCTCACAACACTGAAGCTTTCTTT. As protein: CASSITGGAHNTEAFF. The chain recombines TRBV18 with TRBJ1-1; 8 bases align to TRBD1. In germline, CDR1 is KGHSH, CDR2 LQKENI. The CDR3 is 16 residues long. The trim removed 5 bases at V and 2 bases at J, leaving 10 bases unmatched.